The clone carrying this T cell receptor (beta chain) showed up many times. No antigen is known for it. Attached unique molecular identifiers marked individual cDNA molecules. From the 5' RACE reads, TCRdb called clonotypes with MiXCR, one entry per CDR3 protein. The sample shows 57,000 or so distinct CDR3 sequences, around 12% of them seen only once. The CDR3 loop spans 15 amino acids. V lost 6 bases, J lost 1 base, and 10 bases lay in between. The data were obtained in a study of early T cells in non-severe SARS-CoV-2 infection. Study summary: Whole-blood bulk RNA, unsorted, was sequenced, and chains were unpaired. The study, taken as a whole, reports: The matching step, a VDJdb search, favored anti-spike CD8 responses and missed private and CD4 specificities.

This rearrangement joins TRBV12-3 or TRBV12-4 to TRBJ2-6; no firm D call. What was sequenced was whole blood. The source of this sequence is an adult who was a healthcare worker with PCR-confirmed SARS-CoV-2 infection or an uninfected control (not recorded which). The CDR3, as DNA: TGTGCCAGCAGACCCCAAGGGTCTGGGGCCAACGTCCTGACTTTC. Residues: CASRPQGSGANVLTF.